This TCR beta chain is from a study of beta chain features in type 1 diabetes (dated by TCRdb to 2016 to 2019). For the study in its entirety: Patients and healthy donors did not differ in mean age, gender distribution, total cell number or subset yield. A total of roughly 100 million sorted cells were examined across all samples, and the number of cells per subset was strongly correlated with RNA yield. The study compared the TCRB repertoires of sorted circulating CD4+ T cell subsets in recently diagnosed type 1 diabetes patients with those in matched healthy donors. Regulatory and stem cell-like memory subsets were isolated from only 8 patients and about eight healthy donors, whereas naive and central memory subsets came from all 30 or so donors. Overall results and qualifications from the work: Type 1 diabetes patients showed a moderate but significant shortening of TCRB CDR3 length in all four CD4+ subsets. At VDJ recombination sites, patients with type 1 diabetes made fewer insertions and deleted more nucleotides, a pattern implying thymic rearrangement abnormalities. The naive, central memory and regulatory TCRB repertoires appeared to resemble one another more closely among patients than among healthy donors. Because small numbers of individuals were included in the HLA sub-analyses, any influence of HLA type on TCRB rearrangement was left unresolved. PCR might favor shorter templates, but patient and control samples were amplified and corrected together, so any skew would affect both groups equally. Because cDNA was sequenced instead of genomic DNA, highly expressing activated cells could be over-represented, though the groups showed no difference in activation or CD3 levels.

The entire isolated RNA was reverse transcribed using the High Capacity cDNA Reverse Transcription Kit, and thus expressed TCRB transcripts were sequenced. Deep immunoSEQ sequencing was applied to naive, central memory and regulatory T cell samples, giving an average of around 4 million total reads per sample. After sorted cells were lysed in RLT buffer, RNA was extracted with DNase-treated RNeasy Micro or Mini kits, with the choice depending on cell number. To prevent cross-contamination, each cell subset was processed individually, whereas patient and healthy donor samples were processed jointly. The immunoSEQ multiplex PCR was used to amplify TCRB sequences from cDNA, yielding 87-bp fragments that span the CDR3 region. Sequencing of the amplicons was performed on the Illumina HiSeq platform. Concerning the study's data processing: PCR bias was computationally corrected using synthetic template baselines, reads within Hamming distance 2 were collapsed, and singletons that could not be merged were discarded. Reads were aligned to IMGT to assign V, D and J genes, CDR3 length, and insertions or deletions at six rearrangement sites. Within each subset, clonotype counts were normalized to sorted cell number, after which true diversity and Gini coefficients were computed with the tcR R package. Repertoire sharing was quantified using the overlap coefficient calculated on TCRB nucleotide sequences. Out-of-frame TCRB sequences from naive cells were analyzed as a proxy for the pre-selection repertoire. Not all clones reach the TCRdb copy of this immuneACCESS table, which keeps in-frame sequences only. Checked studies attribute under half of the gap to unresolved V genes and leave the rest unexplained. The DNA was the basis for D and trimming; V, J and clone size are from that table. The sample table lists about 930,000 clones, 15% to 20% of them with a count of one. The leading ten clones occupy 0.02% to 0.025% of the sample.

A single peripheral blood draw of 90 to 150 mL on average was collected from each donor into heparinised tubes. A BD FACSAria II was used to sort naive, central memory, regulatory and stem cell-like memory CD4+ T cells with a panel that included CD45RO, CCR7, CD25, CD127, CD95 and CD27. A purity above 98% was achieved for all sorted populations. Right away, PBMCs were isolated by Lymphoprep density gradient centrifugation and were stained directly, with no culture step. So that batch effects would be minimized, each experiment stained and sorted samples in pairs, pairing one healthy donor with one patient. As concerns this clone: The clone's antigen remains unknown. Within one base of it there is no much larger clone, and no base qualities were kept.

The receptor was isolated from a young woman in good health. The sample consisted of naive CD4+ T cells from blood. Sample cell subset or site, as interpreted from the label and publication: true naive CD4+ T cells.

CDR3 sequence: CASSLRATGNTIYF. Here is the DNA: TGTGCCAGCAGCTTGAGGGCGACTGGAAACACCATATATTTT. Recombination connected TRBV7-2 to TRBJ1-3; there is no confident call for the D gene. CDR1 and CDR2, looked up from the germline V gene, are SGHTA and FQGNSA. The CDR3 covers 14 residues, taking in both the cysteine and the phenylalanine. CDR3 DNA is the only sequence kept; it has 42 bases, read in frame from the first base. V gives up 3 bases and J gives up 2 bases, and the segment between their germline ends measures 8 bases.